The table lists the clone carrying this T cell receptor (beta chain) with a count of one. The germline V gene encodes CDR1 LGHDT and CDR2 YNNKEL (reference sequence). This CDR3 contains 15 residues. V lost 0 bases and J 4 bases, leaving 9 bases between the germline ends. The data belong to a study of control samples from healthy donors and cancer patients. TCRdb's copy holds only in-frame clones and misses some; the assay was immunoSEQ multiplex PCR. The data hold 84,000 or so clones, with about nine tenths observed a single time. The specimen was blood. The chain joins TRBV3-1 (or the pseudogene TRBV3-2) to TRBJ1-4, with D possibly matching TRBD1 (5 bases). This clonotype was obtained from a young man in good health. CDR3 residues: CASSQEGLRNEKLFF. For the CDR3, the DNA is TGTGCCAGCAGCCAAGAGGGACTCCGTAATGAAAAACTGTTTTTT.